This TCR beta chain came from a study of T cell repertoires in cytomegalovirus infection. Overall study context: Based on public TCR beta signatures, there were indications of CMV infection and of a matching HLA type.

Worth noting for this clonotype: Its antigen remains unidentified.

The CDR3 runs to 15 residues. Germline V gene data show CDR1 as DFQATT and CDR2 as SNEGSKA (reference sequence). V lost 3 bases, J lost 2 bases, and 13 bases lay in between. TCRdb called the reads again in MiXCR, with one record for every CDR3 protein. The data contain 200,000 to 300,000 distinct CDR3 sequences, about 12% of them singletons. General study points: The ex vivo response was dominated by HLA-C-restricted CMV-specific TCR beta clonotypes. The study identified carriers of CMV plus the relevant HLA from cumulative public TCR beta family frequency.

The source is a human donor in good health (CMV status not recorded). Some clones in this sample may be carry-over from other donors' samples. Sequenced material: PBMCs. V is TRBV20-1 and J is TRBJ2-2, with D uncertain. The CDR3 DNA follows: TGCAGTGCTAGGTCGTCTAGGCCCAACACCGGGGAGCTGTTTTTT. Translation gives CSARSSRPNTGELFF.